The rows below give T cell receptor beta chains drawn from one sample of a study of T cell repertoires in cytomegalovirus infection. TCRdb independently ran MiXCR on the reads; one entry per CDR3 protein. Of roughly 700,000 distinct CDR3 sequences in the sample, around a third are singletons; the top ten hold 15% to 20%. Antigen specificity for these receptors is unknown. Sequences were derived from cultured PBMCs, sampled from culture after CMV antigen stimulation. The receptor set was obtained from a human donor in good health (CMV status not recorded). Some clones in this sample may be carry-over from other donors' samples. CDR3s include the opening cysteine and the closing phenylalanine or tryptophan. D genes are given only for firm matches. The size entry is marked missing in some rows and otherwise reads once, few, many or a size class.

abundance: .; j_gene: TRBJ1-3; v_gene: TRBV4-2; d_gene: TRBD1; CDR3aa: CASSQAPGGSGNTIYF; CDR3nt: TGTGCCAGCAGCCAAGCCCCAGGGGGCTCTGGAAACACCATATATTTT
abundance: few; j_gene: TRBJ1-5; v_gene: TRBV12-3/TRBV12-4; d_gene: .; CDR3aa: CASSFGRVNQPQHF; CDR3nt: TGTGCCAGCAGTTTCGGACGGGTTAATCAGCCCCAGCATTTT
abundance: few; j_gene: TRBJ1-3; v_gene: TRBV6-5; d_gene: .; CDR3aa: CASRPSGGNTIYF; CDR3nt: TGTGCCAGCCGCCCGTCCGGAGGAAACACCATATATTTT
abundance: .; j_gene: TRBJ2-3; v_gene: TRBV29-1; d_gene: .; CDR3aa: CSVEGRLSTDTQYF; CDR3nt: TGCAGCGTCGAGGGGCGGCTTAGCACAGATACGCAGTATTTT
abundance: .; j_gene: TRBJ2-5; v_gene: TRBV25-1; d_gene: .; CDR3aa: CASSEASKNLWGDQETQYF; CDR3nt: TGTGCCAGCAGTGAAGCCTCGAAAAACTTGTGGGGGGACCAAGAGACCCAGTACTTC
abundance: few; j_gene: TRBJ2-7; v_gene: TRBV10-3; d_gene: TRBD1; CDR3aa: CASQGTGSYEQYF; CDR3nt: TGTGCCAGCCAAGGGACAGGGTCCTACGAGCAGTACTTC
abundance: .; j_gene: TRBJ2-7; v_gene: TRBV5-6; d_gene: .; CDR3aa: CASSSRGSGGYEQYF; CDR3nt: TGTGCCAGCAGCTCCCGTGGTAGCGGAGGGTACGAGCAGTACTTC
abundance: many; j_gene: TRBJ2-5; v_gene: TRBV10-2; d_gene: TRBD2; CDR3aa: CASQAPGLAESKRETQYF; CDR3nt: TGCGCCAGCCAGGCCCCGGGACTAGCGGAAAGCAAGCGGGAGACCCAGTACTTC
abundance: .; j_gene: TRBJ1-6; v_gene: TRBV27; d_gene: TRBD1; CDR3aa: CASSLTGGISPLHF; CDR3nt: TGTGCCAGCAGTTTAACAGGGGGCATTTCACCCCTCCACTTT
abundance: few; j_gene: TRBJ2-1; v_gene: TRBV5-6; d_gene: .; CDR3aa: CASSFGTTLDEQFF; CDR3nt: TGTGCCAGCAGCTTCGGGACAACCCTGGATGAGCAGTTCTTC
abundance: .; j_gene: TRBJ2-3; v_gene: TRBV5-4; d_gene: TRBD2; CDR3aa: CASSQTSGGGDTQYF; CDR3nt: TGTGCCAGCAGCCAGACTAGCGGGGGAGGAGATACGCAGTATTTT
abundance: few; j_gene: TRBJ2-5; v_gene: TRBV2; d_gene: .; CDR3aa: CASSEASGPYVETQYF; CDR3nt: TGTGCCAGCAGTGAAGCATCCGGGCCCTACGTGGAGACCCAGTACTTC
abundance: .; j_gene: TRBJ2-7; v_gene: TRBV7-8; d_gene: TRBD1; CDR3aa: CASTDRDSLSSEQYF; CDR3nt: TGTGCCAGCACCGACCGGGACAGTCTATCTTCCGAGCAGTACTTC
abundance: .; j_gene: TRBJ2-2; v_gene: TRBV27; d_gene: .; CDR3aa: CASTPHPKTGELFF; CDR3nt: TGTGCCAGCACCCCCCATCCGAAGACCGGGGAGCTGTTTTTT
abundance: .; j_gene: TRBJ1-1; v_gene: TRBV12-3/TRBV12-4; d_gene: TRBD1; CDR3aa: CASSLRTGGSTAFF; CDR3nt: TGTGCCAGCAGCCTCAGGACAGGGGGCTCGACGGCTTTCTTT
abundance: few; j_gene: TRBJ2-3; v_gene: TRBV2; d_gene: .; CDR3aa: CASSSQGPSTDTQYF; CDR3nt: TGTGCCAGCAGTTCTCAGGGCCCTAGCACAGATACGCAGTATTTT
abundance: .; j_gene: TRBJ2-1; v_gene: TRBV7-9; d_gene: TRBD1; CDR3aa: CASRRGQEPYNEQFF; CDR3nt: TGTGCCAGCAGGCGGGGACAGGAGCCCTACAATGAGCAGTTCTTC
abundance: .; j_gene: TRBJ2-1; v_gene: TRBV5-1; d_gene: TRBD2; CDR3aa: CASSLAPILAGGNEQFF; CDR3nt: TGCGCCAGCAGCTTGGCCCCGATACTAGCGGGTGGGAATGAGCAGTTCTTC
abundance: .; j_gene: TRBJ2-3; v_gene: TRBV25-1; d_gene: TRBD1; CDR3aa: CASSEELGQGGRLDTQYF; CDR3nt: TGTGCCAGCAGTGAAGAGTTGGGACAGGGGGGGCGGCTAGATACGCAGTATTTT
abundance: once; j_gene: TRBJ2-5; v_gene: TRBV20-1; d_gene: .; CDR3aa: CSARAASVQETQYF; CDR3nt: TGCAGTGCTAGAGCCGCTAGCGTCCAAGAGACCCAGTACTTC
abundance: .; j_gene: TRBJ2-3; v_gene: TRBV28; d_gene: TRBD2; CDR3aa: CASSSQRGGPNTQYF; CDR3nt: TGTGCCAGCAGTTCTCAGCGGGGGGGCCCAAATACGCAGTATTTT
abundance: .; j_gene: TRBJ2-1; v_gene: TRBV25-1; d_gene: TRBD2; CDR3aa: CASTPGGGIDEQFF; CDR3nt: TGTGCCAGCACCCCGGGGGGGGGCATCGATGAGCAGTTCTTC
abundance: .; j_gene: TRBJ1-3; v_gene: TRBV7-2; d_gene: .; CDR3aa: CASSPGSGKGSGNTIYF; CDR3nt: TGTGCCAGCAGCCCCGGGTCGGGGAAAGGCTCTGGAAACACCATATATTTT
abundance: few; j_gene: TRBJ1-1; v_gene: TRBV11-2; d_gene: .; CDR3aa: CASRNNRAWEAFF; CDR3nt: TGTGCCAGTCGCAACAACAGGGCTTGGGAAGCTTTCTTT
abundance: many; j_gene: TRBJ1-1; v_gene: TRBV7-8; d_gene: .; CDR3aa: CASSLYPGLNTEAFF; CDR3nt: TGTGCCAGCAGCTTATATCCGGGGCTGAACACTGAAGCTTTCTTT
abundance: .; j_gene: TRBJ1-3; v_gene: TRBV7-6; d_gene: TRBD1; CDR3aa: CASSGDRGRGPRNTIYF; CDR3nt: TGTGCCAGCAGCGGCGACAGGGGGCGCGGGCCCCGAAACACCATATATTTT
abundance: few; j_gene: TRBJ2-1; v_gene: TRBV19; d_gene: .; CDR3aa: CASSMRPGGMSERDEQFF; CDR3nt: TGTGCCAGTAGTATGAGGCCTGGGGGGATGAGCGAGAGGGATGAGCAGTTCTTC
abundance: .; j_gene: TRBJ1-4; v_gene: TRBV28; d_gene: TRBD1; CDR3aa: CASLKRTGGNEKLFF; CDR3nt: TGTGCCAGCCTAAAGCGGACAGGGGGTAATGAAAAACTGTTTTTT
abundance: .; j_gene: TRBJ1-1; v_gene: TRBV28; d_gene: .; CDR3aa: CASSLKWAAFF; CDR3nt: TGTGCCAGCAGTTTAAAGTGGGCAGCTTTCTTT
abundance: many; j_gene: TRBJ1-6; v_gene: TRBV4-2; d_gene: .; CDR3aa: CASSQEGSHSPLHF; CDR3nt: TGTGCCAGCAGCCAAGAAGGCAGCCATTCACCCCTCCACTTT
abundance: .; j_gene: TRBJ2-7; v_gene: TRBV7-2; d_gene: .; CDR3aa: CASSSGIAYEQYF; CDR3nt: TGTGCCAGCAGCTCCGGGATCGCCTACGAGCAGTACTTC
abundance: .; j_gene: TRBJ2-7; v_gene: TRBV7-2; d_gene: TRBD2; CDR3aa: CASMLAGAYEQYF; CDR3nt: TGTGCCAGCATGCTAGCGGGTGCCTACGAGCAGTACTTC
abundance: .; j_gene: TRBJ1-2; v_gene: TRBV7-4; d_gene: TRBD1; CDR3aa: CASSHITGDGYTF; CDR3nt: TGTGCCAGCAGCCACATTACAGGGGATGGCTACACCTTC
abundance: few; j_gene: TRBJ2-4; v_gene: TRBV7-8; d_gene: .; CDR3aa: CASSLGALSGGNIQYF; CDR3nt: TGTGCCAGCAGCTTAGGGGCCCTATCTGGGGGCAACATTCAGTACTTC
abundance: few; j_gene: TRBJ2-5; v_gene: TRBV6-1; d_gene: TRBD1; CDR3aa: CASRKGAGTGETQYF; CDR3nt: TGTGCCAGCAGAAAGGGGGCAGGGACAGGAGAGACCCAGTACTTC
abundance: .; j_gene: TRBJ1-2; v_gene: TRBV7-9; d_gene: .; CDR3aa: CASSLGNLGGGLSGYTF; CDR3nt: TGTGCCAGCAGCTTAGGCAATCTTGGGGGCGGTTTGTCCGGCTACACCTTC
abundance: .; j_gene: TRBJ2-7; v_gene: TRBV2; d_gene: TRBD2; CDR3aa: CASSEGSGAAYEQYF; CDR3nt: TGTGCCAGCAGTGAAGGTAGCGGGGCCGCCTACGAGCAGTACTTC
abundance: few; j_gene: TRBJ1-4; v_gene: TRBV19; d_gene: TRBD1; CDR3aa: CASSTGTGDEKLFF; CDR3nt: TGTGCCAGTAGTACCGGGACAGGGGATGAAAAACTGTTTTTT
abundance: few; j_gene: TRBJ2-5; v_gene: TRBV7-2; d_gene: .; CDR3aa: CASSLVRVITGETQYF; CDR3nt: TGTGCCAGCAGCTTAGTCCGGGTAATCACTGGGGAGACCCAGTACTTC
abundance: .; j_gene: TRBJ2-4; v_gene: TRBV12-3/TRBV12-4; d_gene: .; CDR3aa: CASSSAQGKNIQYF; CDR3nt: TGTGCCAGCAGCTCCGCCCAGGGCAAAAACATTCAGTACTTC
abundance: many; j_gene: TRBJ2-1; v_gene: TRBV7-2; d_gene: .; CDR3aa: CASRLSGPAYNEQFF; CDR3nt: TGTGCCAGCAGATTAAGCGGGCCCGCCTACAATGAGCAGTTCTTC
abundance: .; j_gene: TRBJ1-1; v_gene: TRBV2; d_gene: .; CDR3aa: CARGGQMNTEAFF; CDR3nt: TGTGCCAGAGGGGGACAAATGAACACTGAAGCTTTCTTT
abundance: .; j_gene: TRBJ2-2; v_gene: TRBV7-2; d_gene: .; CDR3aa: CASSRPGAVNTGELFF; CDR3nt: TGTGCCAGCAGCCGGCCCGGGGCAGTGAACACCGGGGAGCTGTTTTTT
abundance: .; j_gene: TRBJ2-7; v_gene: TRBV7-9; d_gene: .; CDR3aa: CASMLSGGPNYEQYF; CDR3nt: TGTGCCAGCATGCTGTCCGGGGGTCCTAACTACGAGCAGTACTTC
abundance: .; j_gene: TRBJ1-5; v_gene: TRBV7-4; d_gene: .; CDR3aa: CASSSGQEGHQPQHF; CDR3nt: TGTGCCAGCAGCTCCGGTCAGGAGGGACATCAGCCCCAGCATTTT
abundance: .; j_gene: TRBJ2-7; v_gene: TRBV5-4; d_gene: .; CDR3aa: CASSIRLGGLYYEQYF; CDR3nt: TGTGCCAGCAGCATCCGACTGGGGGGCCTCTACTACGAGCAGTACTTC
abundance: few; j_gene: TRBJ2-1; v_gene: TRBV7-6; d_gene: TRBD2; CDR3aa: CASSRSGGYNEQFF; CDR3nt: TGTGCCAGCAGCCGGAGCGGGGGTTACAATGAGCAGTTCTTC
abundance: few; j_gene: TRBJ1-2; v_gene: TRBV27; d_gene: TRBD1; CDR3aa: CASSDSDRVIDGYTF; CDR3nt: TGTGCCAGCAGTGACTCGGACAGGGTAATTGATGGCTACACCTTC
abundance: few; j_gene: TRBJ2-3; v_gene: TRBV19; d_gene: .; CDR3aa: CASSTQSLADTQYF; CDR3nt: TGTGCCAGTAGCACCCAGTCCCTCGCAGATACGCAGTATTTT
abundance: .; j_gene: TRBJ2-7; v_gene: TRBV7-2; d_gene: .; CDR3aa: CASSPQIGTGQYF; CDR3nt: TGTGCCAGCAGCCCCCAGATTGGTACAGGGCAGTACTTC
abundance: many; j_gene: TRBJ2-1; v_gene: TRBV7-8; d_gene: .; CDR3aa: CASSAGTFSYNEQFF; CDR3nt: TGTGCCAGCAGCGCGGGGACTTTCTCCTACAATGAGCAGTTCTTC
abundance: many; j_gene: TRBJ2-4; v_gene: TRBV7-2; d_gene: TRBD2; CDR3aa: CASSNSPTSPQNIQYF; CDR3nt: TGTGCCAGCAGCAACTCTCCGACTAGCCCTCAAAACATTCAGTACTTC
abundance: many; j_gene: TRBJ1-2; v_gene: TRBV7-2; d_gene: .; CDR3aa: CASSFRANGYTF; CDR3nt: TGTGCCAGCAGCTTTCGCGCAAATGGCTACACCTTC
abundance: .; j_gene: TRBJ1-4; v_gene: TRBV4-3; d_gene: .; CDR3aa: CASSQDGGEIGEKLFF; CDR3nt: TGCGCCAGCAGCCAAGATGGAGGGGAGATTGGAGAAAAACTGTTTTTT
abundance: .; j_gene: TRBJ2-1; v_gene: TRBV6-2/TRBV6-3; d_gene: .; CDR3aa: CASRGSEEQFF; CDR3nt: TGTGCCAGCAGGGGGAGCGAGGAGCAGTTCTTC